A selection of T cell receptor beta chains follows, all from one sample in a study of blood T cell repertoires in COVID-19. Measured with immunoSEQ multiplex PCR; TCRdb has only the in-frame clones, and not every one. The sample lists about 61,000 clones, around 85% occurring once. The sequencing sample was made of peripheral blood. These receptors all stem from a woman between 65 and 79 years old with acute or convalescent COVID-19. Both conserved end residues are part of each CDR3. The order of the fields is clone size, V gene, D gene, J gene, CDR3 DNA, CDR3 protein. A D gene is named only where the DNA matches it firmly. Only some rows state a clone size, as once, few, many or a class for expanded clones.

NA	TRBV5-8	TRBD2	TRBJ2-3	TGTGCCAGCAGCGGTGGACTAGGGGACACAGATACGCAGTATTTT	CASSGGLGDTDTQYF
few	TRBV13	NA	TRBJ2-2	TGTGCCAGCAGCTTACGGAGAGCACCGGGGTCCCCTCAGCTGTTTTTT	CASSLRRAPGSPQLFF
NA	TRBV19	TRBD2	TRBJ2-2	TGTGCCAGTACCCAAAGGACTAGCGGGGGGATAACCACCGGGGAGCTGTTTTTT	CASTQRTSGGITTGELFF
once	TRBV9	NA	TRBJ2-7	TGTGCCAGCAGCCCCGCCCGGGGGGCATCCTACGAGCAGTACTTC	CASSPARGASYEQYF
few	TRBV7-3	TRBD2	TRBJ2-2	TGTGCCAGCAGCCCTCAACCCGGGACTAGCGGAAACACCGGGGAGCTGTTTTTT	CASSPQPGTSGNTGELFF
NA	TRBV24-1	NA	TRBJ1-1	TGTGCCACCAGTTCCGGGGAGATCGGCACTGAAGCTTTCTTT	CATSSGEIGTEAFF
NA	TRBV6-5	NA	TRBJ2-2	TGTGCCAGCAGTTACATATCCGGGGAGCTGTTTTTT	CASSYISGELFF
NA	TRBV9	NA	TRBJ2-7	TGTGCCAGCAGCGTAGGGATGGGGGCAATCGACGAGCAGTACTTC	CASSVGMGAIDEQYF
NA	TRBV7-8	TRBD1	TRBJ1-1	TGTGCCAGCAGCCCGGACAGGGACAACACTGAAGCTTTCTTT	CASSPDRDNTEAFF
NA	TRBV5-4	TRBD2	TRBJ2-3	TGTGCCAGCAGCTTTGGGGGGGGGACAGATACGCAGTATTTT	CASSFGGGTDTQYF
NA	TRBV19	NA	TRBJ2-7	TGTGCCAGTAGTCTCGTGGACAGATCCAGCTCCTACGAGCAGTACTTC	CASSLVDRSSSYEQYF
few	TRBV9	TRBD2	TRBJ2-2	TGTGCCAGCAGCGCTACGGGACTAGCGGGCACCGGGGAGCTGTTTTTT	CASSATGLAGTGELFF
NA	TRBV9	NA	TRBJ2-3	TGTGCCAGCAGCGTAGTCCTAGCTGACGACCCGTATTTT	CASSVVLADDPYF
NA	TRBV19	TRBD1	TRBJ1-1	TGTGCCAGTAGTTCGCCTAACAGGGGCACTGAAGCTTTCTTT	CASSSPNRGTEAFF
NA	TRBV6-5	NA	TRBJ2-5	TGTGCCAGCATCAAATACCAGGGAGGAGAGACCCAGTACTTC	CASIKYQGGETQYF
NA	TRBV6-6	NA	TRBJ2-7	TGTGCCAGCAGTGGACGGGACTACGAGCAGTACTTC	CASSGRDYEQYF